The rows below give T cell receptor beta chains drawn from one sample of a study of cytomegalovirus exposure and HLA in healthy donors. Profiling relied on immunoSEQ multiplex PCR, and the TCRdb table lists in-frame clones only, not all of them. The sample totals about 20,000 clones. Sequencing was done on a sample of PBMCs. The receptors were sampled from a man in his 60s in good health and CMV-seropositive. Both conserved end residues are part of each CDR3. The order of the fields is J gene, clone size, V gene, D gene, CDR3 length, CDR3 protein, CDR3 DNA. D genes are given only for firm matches. Only part of the rows carry a size: once, few, many, or a class if the clone is expanded.

J: TRBJ2-1; size: NA; V: TRBV9; D: NA; length: 14; CDR3: CASINGLAGNEQFF; DNA: TGTGCCAGCATCAACGGACTCGCCGGCAATGAGCAGTTCTTC
J: TRBJ2-5; size: NA; V: TRBV9; D: NA; length: 14; CDR3: CASSGIGSGETQYF; DNA: TGTGCCAGCAGCGGAATCGGGAGCGGAGAGACCCAGTACTTC
J: TRBJ2-1; size: NA; V: TRBV29-1; D: NA; length: 11; CDR3: CSSRSSNEQFF; DNA: TGCAGCTCTAGGAGTTCCAATGAGCAGTTCTTC
J: TRBJ2-2; size: NA; V: TRBV9; D: TRBD2; length: 16; CDR3: CASSPHSGTNTGELFF; DNA: TGTGCCAGCAGCCCTCATAGCGGGACGAACACCGGGGAGCTGTTTTTT
J: TRBJ2-7; size: NA; V: TRBV6-5; D: NA; length: 15; CDR3: CASSPTGNPTYEQYF; DNA: TGTGCCAGCAGCCCGACAGGTAACCCCACCTACGAGCAGTACTTC
J: TRBJ2-1; size: NA; V: TRBV4-1; D: NA; length: 15; CDR3: CASSRGLKDRNEQFF; DNA: TGCGCCAGCAGCCGCGGACTTAAAGACAGGAATGAGCAGTTCTTC
J: TRBJ1-4; size: NA; V: TRBV19; D: NA; length: 14; CDR3: CASRRTGANEKLFF; DNA: TGTGCCAGTAGGAGAACGGGGGCTAATGAAAAACTGTTTTTT
J: TRBJ1-2; size: NA; V: TRBV2; D: TRBD1; length: 13; CDR3: CASSAGTGYGYTF; DNA: TGTGCCAGCAGCGCCGGGACAGGCTATGGCTACACCTTC
J: TRBJ1-2; size: NA; V: TRBV4-2; D: NA; length: 15; CDR3: CASSQDEQGYYGYTF; DNA: TGTGCCAGCAGCCAAGACGAACAGGGATACTATGGCTACACCTTC
J: TRBJ2-7; size: NA; V: TRBV27; D: TRBD2; length: 17; CDR3: CASRRLAGGPQLSEQYF; DNA: TGTGCCAGCAGAAGGCTAGCGGGAGGGCCTCAACTTTCCGAGCAGTACTTC
J: TRBJ2-7; size: NA; V: TRBV25-1; D: NA; length: 14; CDR3: CASMGGYSAYEQYF; DNA: TGTGCCAGCATGGGCGGTTATAGCGCCTACGAGCAGTACTTC
J: TRBJ2-1; size: NA; V: TRBV7-2; D: NA; length: 15; CDR3: CASSLETGSYNEQFF; DNA: TGTGCCAGCAGCCTGGAGACAGGCTCCTACAATGAGCAGTTCTTC
J: TRBJ2-2; size: NA; V: TRBV6-5; D: NA; length: 16; CDR3: CASSYSPPGSTGELFF; DNA: TGTGCCAGCAGTTACTCTCCTCCCGGGAGCACCGGGGAGCTGTTTTTT
J: TRBJ1-2; size: NA; V: TRBV20-1; D: NA; length: 11; CDR3: CTLYGNYGYTF; DNA: TGCACCTTATACGGGAACTATGGCTACACCTTC
J: TRBJ1-1; size: NA; V: TRBV7-9; D: NA; length: 10; CDR3: CAIGSGGAFF; DNA: TGTGCCATTGGGTCGGGAGGAGCTTTCTTT
J: TRBJ2-7; size: NA; V: TRBV18; D: TRBD1; length: 13; CDR3: CASLLPGGYEQYF; DNA: TGTGCCAGCCTACTACCAGGGGGCTACGAGCAGTACTTC
J: TRBJ2-7; size: NA; V: TRBV5-1; D: TRBD2; length: 15; CDR3: CASSLGGTSGSEQYF; DNA: TGCGCCAGCAGCTTGGGGGGGACTAGCGGCTCCGAGCAGTACTTC
J: TRBJ2-5; size: NA; V: TRBV19; D: TRBD1; length: 13; CDR3: CASRVEGAETQYF; DNA: TGTGCCAGTAGGGTAGAGGGGGCGGAGACCCAGTACTTC
J: TRBJ1-4; size: NA; V: TRBV5-1; D: TRBD1; length: 15; CDR3: CASSKKEGAGEKLFF; DNA: TGCGCCAGCAGCAAGAAGGAGGGGGCCGGTGAAAAACTGTTTTTT
J: TRBJ1-1; size: NA; V: TRBV29-1; D: NA; length: 11; CDR3: CSGKGGTEAFF; DNA: TGCAGCGGTAAAGGGGGCACTGAAGCTTTCTTT
J: TRBJ2-7; size: NA; V: TRBV7-2; D: TRBD2; length: 11; CDR3: CASGRVREQYF; DNA: TGTGCCAGCGGGAGGGTGCGCGAGCAGTACTTC
J: TRBJ1-1; size: NA; V: TRBV29-1; D: NA; length: 11; CDR3: CSTLTNTEAFF; DNA: TGCAGCACTTTAACGAACACTGAAGCTTTCTTT
J: TRBJ1-1; size: NA; V: TRBV29-1; D: TRBD1; length: 13; CDR3: CSANGQGNTEAFF; DNA: TGCAGCGCCAACGGACAGGGTAACACTGAAGCTTTCTTT
J: TRBJ2-7; size: NA; V: TRBV29-1; D: TRBD1; length: 14; CDR3: CSVIPGQGDYEQYF; DNA: TGCAGCGTTATCCCGGGACAGGGGGACTACGAGCAGTACTTC
J: TRBJ2-1; size: NA; V: TRBV9; D: NA; length: 13; CDR3: CASSVEPGNEQFF; DNA: TGTGCCAGCAGCGTAGAGCCAGGCAATGAGCAGTTCTTC
J: TRBJ2-7; size: NA; V: TRBV5-1; D: NA; length: 15; CDR3: CASSPRLASPHEQYF; DNA: TGCGCCAGCAGCCCCCGCCTAGCGAGCCCCCACGAGCAGTACTTC
J: TRBJ1-5; size: NA; V: TRBV30; D: NA; length: 13; CDR3: CALGSVGNQPQHF; DNA: TGTGCCCTAGGGAGTGTCGGGAATCAGCCCCAGCATTTT
J: TRBJ1-3; size: NA; V: TRBV5-1; D: TRBD1; length: 15; CDR3: CASSLTGGSGNTIYF; DNA: TGCGCCAGCAGCTTGACAGGGGGCTCTGGAAACACCATATATTTT
J: TRBJ2-5; size: NA; V: TRBV19; D: NA; length: 15; CDR3: CASSPLLRGQETQYF; DNA: TGTGCCAGTAGTCCTCTCTTGCGCGGCCAAGAGACCCAGTACTTC
J: TRBJ2-7; size: NA; V: TRBV6-5; D: NA; length: 13; CDR3: CASSYPGSYEQYF; DNA: TGTGCCAGCAGTTACCCGGGATCCTACGAGCAGTACTTC
J: TRBJ1-1; size: NA; V: TRBV7-9; D: NA; length: 9; CDR3: CASSPFPLF; DNA: TGTGCCAGCAGCCCCTTCCCCCTTTTT
J: TRBJ2-7; size: NA; V: TRBV4-1; D: NA; length: 13; CDR3: CASSRGGAYEQYF; DNA: TGCGCCAGCAGCAGAGGGGGAGCCTACGAGCAGTACTTC
J: TRBJ2-3; size: NA; V: TRBV6-6; D: NA; length: 13; CDR3: CASSYETLVTQYF; DNA: TGTGCCAGCAGTTACGAGACACTGGTAACGCAGTATTTT
J: TRBJ2-7; size: NA; V: TRBV5-1; D: TRBD2; length: 15; CDR3: CASSLELAGVYEQYF; DNA: TGCGCCAGCAGCTTGGAACTAGCGGGTGTCTACGAGCAGTACTTC
J: TRBJ1-1; size: NA; V: TRBV15; D: NA; length: 13; CDR3: CATSSQGTTEAFF; DNA: TGTGCCACCAGCTCCCAGGGGACCACTGAAGCTTTCTTT
J: TRBJ2-7; size: NA; V: TRBV29-1; D: NA; length: 13; CDR3: CSVEAEASYEQYF; DNA: TGCAGCGTTGAGGCGGAAGCTTCCTACGAGCAGTACTTC
J: TRBJ2-7; size: NA; V: TRBV7-7; D: NA; length: 15; CDR3: CASSLGTSSLDEQYF; DNA: TGTGCCAGCAGCTTAGGCACTAGTTCGCTCGACGAGCAGTACTTC
J: TRBJ1-4; size: NA; V: TRBV10-3; D: NA; length: 14; CDR3: CAPRGAAPSEKLFF; DNA: TGTGCCCCCCGGGGGGCAGCTCCTAGTGAAAAACTGTTTTTT
J: TRBJ1-1; size: NA; V: TRBV27; D: NA; length: 15; CDR3: CASSLIVGGFTEAFF; DNA: TGTGCCAGCAGTCTGATTGTTGGCGGGTTCACTGAAGCTTTCTTT
J: TRBJ2-2; size: NA; V: TRBV7-5; D: NA; length: 21; CDR3: CVRSLGMPRQQAGFGTGELFF; DNA: TGTGTCAGAAGCTTAGGCATGCCTAGACAACAGGCAGGTTTTGGCACCGGGGAGCTGTTTTTT
J: TRBJ2-3; size: NA; V: TRBV5-1; D: TRBD1; length: 13; CDR3: CASSRQGTDTQYF; DNA: TGCGCCAGCAGCCGACAGGGGACAGATACGCAGTATTTT
J: TRBJ2-1; size: NA; V: TRBV30; D: NA; length: 12; CDR3: CAWSGAYNEQFF; DNA: TGTGCCTGGAGCGGTGCGTACAATGAGCAGTTCTTC
J: TRBJ1-1; size: NA; V: TRBV19; D: NA; length: 15; CDR3: CASSTSSQGNTEAFF; DNA: TGTGCCAGTAGTACCTCCTCACAGGGGAACACTGAAGCTTTCTTT
J: TRBJ1-2; size: NA; V: TRBV2; D: NA; length: 13; CDR3: CASSEGGLYGYTF; DNA: TGTGCCAGCAGTGAAGGAGGGCTCTATGGCTACACCTTC
J: TRBJ1-2; size: NA; V: TRBV29-1; D: NA; length: 12; CDR3: CSVLQGNYGYTF; DNA: TGCAGCGTTTTACAGGGCAACTATGGCTACACCTTC
J: TRBJ2-7; size: NA; V: TRBV18; D: NA; length: 12; CDR3: CASSTVAYEQYF; DNA: TGTGCCAGCTCAACGGTTGCCTACGAGCAGTACTTC
J: TRBJ1-2; size: NA; V: TRBV25-1; D: NA; length: 16; CDR3: CASSEYYGVEGYGYTF; DNA: TGTGCCAGCAGTGAATATTATGGGGTGGAGGGCTATGGCTACACCTTC
J: TRBJ2-7; size: NA; V: TRBV18; D: TRBD2; length: 14; CDR3: CASSGQREGYEQYF; DNA: TGTGCCAGCTCAGGCCAGCGGGAGGGCTACGAGCAGTACTTC
J: TRBJ2-7; size: NA; V: TRBV6-1; D: NA; length: 15; CDR3: CASSEGGSLAYEQYF; DNA: TGTGCCAGCAGTGAAGGAGGTTCACTCGCCTACGAGCAGTACTTC
J: TRBJ2-7; size: NA; V: TRBV11-2; D: NA; length: 14; CDR3: CASSLRRSLPEQYF; DNA: TGTGCCAGCAGCTTACGCCGTAGTCTTCCCGAGCAGTACTTC
J: TRBJ2-3; size: NA; V: TRBV5-1; D: TRBD1; length: 14; CDR3: CASSWADRGDTQYF; DNA: TGCGCCAGCAGCTGGGCGGACAGGGGAGATACGCAGTATTTT
J: TRBJ2-7; size: NA; V: TRBV6-5; D: TRBD2; length: 15; CDR3: CASSHTSGKPYEQYF; DNA: TGTGCCAGCAGCCACACTAGCGGGAAACCCTACGAGCAGTACTTC
J: TRBJ2-1; size: NA; V: TRBV19; D: NA; length: 13; CDR3: CASNPGVFNEQFF; DNA: TGTGCCAGTAATCCGGGAGTATTTAATGAGCAGTTCTTC
J: TRBJ2-1; size: NA; V: TRBV13; D: TRBD2; length: 16; CDR3: CASSLGGSNSYNEQFF; DNA: TGTGCCAGCAGCTTGGGCGGGAGTAACTCCTACAATGAGCAGTTCTTC
J: TRBJ1-2; size: NA; V: TRBV2; D: TRBD1; length: 14; CDR3: CASSWGQGASGYTF; DNA: TGTGCCAGCAGCTGGGGACAGGGGGCGAGTGGCTACACCTTC
J: TRBJ2-7; size: NA; V: TRBV7-2; D: NA; length: 16; CDR3: CASSPRGGAISYEQYF; DNA: TGTGCCAGCAGCCCAAGGGGGGGGGCAATCTCCTACGAGCAGTACTTC
J: TRBJ2-7; size: medium-sized; V: TRBV7-9; D: TRBD1; length: 15; CDR3: CASSNRTGVSYEQYF; DNA: TGTGCCAGCAGTAATAGGACAGGGGTTTCCTACGAGCAGTACTTC
J: TRBJ2-5; size: NA; V: TRBV12-5; D: NA; length: 14; CDR3: CASGEGTLQETQYF; DNA: TGTGCTAGTGGCGAGGGGACACTACAAGAGACCCAGTACTTC
J: TRBJ2-5; size: NA; V: TRBV6-5; D: NA; length: 13; CDR3: CASSYAAPGTQYF; DNA: TGTGCCAGCAGTTACGCAGCCCCGGGTACCCAGTACTTC
J: TRBJ2-7; size: NA; V: TRBV30; D: NA; length: 13; CDR3: CAWSGGETYEQYF; DNA: TGTGCCTGGAGTGGCGGTGAGACCTACGAACAGTACTTC